The 8 T cell receptor beta chains presented below share a single source sample, sequenced in a study of T cell responses to AZD1222 COVID-19 vaccine. Data came from immunoSEQ multiplex PCR; TCRdb stores just in-frame clones and leaves some out. The sample has 80,000 to 100,000 clones; 85% to 90% are singletons. The source material was peripheral blood, sampled 28 days after the second AZD1222 dose. The receptors originated from an adult who received the AZD1222 COVID-19 vaccine.

This clone came up once. The rearrangement links TRBV19 to TRBJ2-2; 12 bases map to TRBD2. CDR1 LNHDA and CDR2 SQIVND come from the germline V gene (reference sequence). V lost 4 bases, J lost 1 base, and 1 base stayed unmatched. The length of the CDR3 is 16 residues. The CDR3 protein is CASSTLAGGNTGELFF. The CDR3 bases are TGTGCCAGTAGTACACTAGCGGGGGGGAACACCGGGGAGCTGTTTTTT.

The chain is built from TRBV30 and TRBJ1-1, with D possibly TRBD1 on 5 matching bases. Between the trimmed V and J ends, which lost 0 bases and 9 bases, there was a span of 8 bases. Germline loops: CDR1 GTSNPN, CDR2 SVGIG (reference sequence). The CDR3 covers 11 residues. This CDR3 is CAWSVQGKAFF. The CDR3 DNA reads as TGTGCCTGGAGTGTTCAGGGCAAAGCTTTCTTT. The entire variable domain, with the rest obtained from reference TRBV30 and TRBJ1-1, is as follows: SQTIHQWPATLVQPVGSPLSLECTVEGTSNPNLYWYRQAAGRGLQLLFYSVGIGQISSEVPQNLSASRPQDRQFILSSKKLLLSDSGFYLCAWSVQGKAFFGQGTRLTVV.

The chain joins TRBV21-1 to TRBJ1-3. TRBV21-1 represents a pseudogene. The CDR3 is 16 residues long. The CDR3 loop is CASSKGEGTAGNTIYF. As DNA, the CDR3 is TGTGCCAGCAGCAAAGGAGAGGGGACCGCAGGGAACACCATATATTTT.

The J gene is TRBJ1-1, the V gene TRBV6-2 or TRBV6-3; D uncertain. The germline gives CDR1 MNHEY, CDR2 SVGEGT. The ends were cut back, 2 bases at V and 6 bases at J, with 16 bases in the middle. The CDR3 contains 15 residues. CDR3 in amino acids: CASSYPGLPKAEAFF. The DNA for the CDR3 is TGTGCCAGCAGTTACCCCGGACTGCCAAAAGCTGAAGCTTTCTTT.

This chain links TRBV27 with TRBJ1-2; D perhaps matches TRBD1 (5 bases). Deletions cut 5 bases from V and 4 bases from J, with 14 bases between. The CDR3 runs 14 residues. The V gene's germline CDR1 is MNHEY and CDR2 SMNVEV (reference sequence). The CDR3 loop is CASSDLRGVYGYTF. The CDR3 bases are TGTGCCAGCAGTGACCTCCGGGGGGTCTATGGCTACACCTTC.

The chain joins TRBV5-1 to TRBJ1-2, with D hard to call. V shed 4 bases and J shed 2 bases, with 12 bases lying between them. The germline V gene encodes CDR1 SGHRS and CDR2 YFSETQ. The CDR3 has 14 residues. CDR3 nucleotides: TGCGCCAGCAGCGCCAGTCCGACAAACTATGGCTACACCTTC. Its translation is CASSASPTNYGYTF.

This rearrangement joins TRBV3-1 (or the pseudogene TRBV3-2) to TRBJ2-7; no definite D call. CDR3 length: 15 residues. Trimming stripped 3 bases from V and 0 bases from J, with 12 bases between. The germline V gene has CDR1 LGHDT and CDR2 YNNKEL (reference sequence). CDR3 bases: TGTGCCAGCAGCCAGGATACGAGGAGCTCCTACGAGCAGTACTTC. It specifies CASSQDTRSSYEQYF.

This clone appeared once. The chain joins TRBV5-4 to TRBJ1-2; 11 nucleotides match TRBD1. The junction had 6 bases not matched to a gene; V was cut back by 4 bases and J by 4 bases. The germline CDR1 and CDR2 sequences are SGHNT and YYREEE (reference sequence). This CDR3 is 15 amino acids long. The CDR3 here is CASSTDRGQSYGYTF. The CDR3 nucleotides are TGTGCCAGCAGCACGGACAGGGGGCAAAGCTATGGCTACACCTTC.